The present entry profiles one T cell receptor (beta chain) with its context. The data are from a study of blood T cell repertoires in COVID-19. At the level of the study: Acute and convalescent COVID-19 specimens originated in the United States, Italy and Spain.

Under the authors' procedure: Estimates of nucleated cell counts were drawn from the amplification of reference gene primers. Sequencing used immunoSEQ multiplex PCR; TCRdb keeps in-frame clones, though not all of them. That table gives V, J and clone size, and the DNA gave D and trimming. In the table there are 250,000 to 300,000 clones, over 75% of which are singletons. With 7 bases removed from V and 10 bases from J, the gap between germline ends came to 10 bases. Germline lookup yields CDR1 LNHDA and CDR2 SQIVND (reference sequence). The CDR3 consists of 11 residues. The rearrangement joins TRBV19 to TRBJ1-4, with D tentatively TRBD1 (5 bases). The receptor comes from a man aged 45 to 65 with active or convalescent COVID-19. Sequences were obtained from peripheral blood. In nucleotides, the CDR3 is TGTGCCAGTACAGGGATGGGAAAACTGTTTTTT. Amino acids: CASTGMGKLFF.